The subject of this entry is one T cell receptor (beta chain). This entry belongs to a study of T cell repertoires in cytomegalovirus infection. V lost 0 bases, J lost 4 bases, and 9 bases lay in between. The CDR3 has 14 amino acids. The germline V gene encodes CDR1 LNHNV and CDR2 YYDKDF (reference sequence). TCRdb reanalysed the reads using MiXCR and keeps one entry per CDR3 protein. The data contain roughly 230,000 distinct CDR3 sequences, 17% of them seen just once; the ten biggest clones take up around 43%. The source is a human donor in good health (CMV status not recorded). Some clones in this sample may be carry-over from other donors' samples. The V call is TRBV15, the J call TRBJ1-2, with a weak D call TRBD1 (5 bases). The sample was CD8+ T cells from PBMCs. The CDR3 DNA is TGTGCCACCAGCAGAGATGCAGGGACCTATGGCTACACCTTC. Translation gives CATSRDAGTYGYTF.